Below, one T cell receptor beta chain is given with its context. The sample comes from a study of blood T cells in healthy people across ages. A sample-barcoded 5' primer and a J-beta primer mix were used in a second PCR of roughly 6 to 12 cycles. TCRdb re-derived calls from the 5' RACE reads in MiXCR, one entry per CDR3 protein. The data show some 1.7 million distinct CDR3 sequences, with 25% to 30% seen just once and 7.7% held by the top ten. V lost 2 bases and J 6 bases, leaving 8 bases between the germline ends. The CDR3 contains 13 residues. Germline values: CDR1 LGHNA, CDR2 YSLEER. The rearrangement joins TRBV4-3 to TRBJ2-1; no reliable D call. Sequencing input: blood. The receptor's source is a woman under 40 in good health. The CDR3 here is CASSQPGCNEQFF. CDR3 nucleotides: TGCGCCAGCAGCCAACCCGGATGCAATGAGCAGTTCTTC.